One sample yielded the 15 T cell receptor beta chains listed below, sequenced in a study of technical replicates of blood from a handful of donors. Using immunoSEQ multiplex PCR, the repertoire was profiled, and TCRdb retains in-frame clones only, with some absent. The table records 100,000 or so clones, over 85% of them present only once. The sample was T cells isolated from PBMCs. These receptors were obtained from a human donor in good health.

The J gene is TRBJ1-2, the V gene TRBV7-3; 9 bases match TRBD1. Germline V lookup: CDR1 SGHTA, CDR2 FQGTGA. CDR3 size: 14 residues. V dropped 5 bases and J dropped 2; count of bases not matched to a gene: 3. The CDR3 nucleotides read TGTGCCAGCAGCCCTGGACAGGGGAACTATGGCTACACCTTC. Amino acid sequence: CASSPGQGNYGYTF.

The V and J genes are TRBV28 and TRBJ2-5; D might be TRBD1 (6 bases). CDR1 MDHEN and CDR2 SYDVKM come from the germline V gene. CDR3 length: 15 residues. The ends were cut back, 2 bases at V and 0 bases at J, with 10 bases in the middle. CDR3 in amino acids: CASSLTGPYQETQYF. The CDR3 bases are TGTGCCAGCAGTTTAACAGGGCCGTACCAAGAGACCCAGTACTTC.

The chain employs TRBV15 and TRBJ1-3, with D possibly being TRBD1 (6 bases). Germline lookup yields CDR1 LNHNV and CDR2 YYDKDF (reference sequence). V lost 5 bases and J lost 2, with 10 bases in between. This CDR3 comprises 14 residues. The CDR3 sequence is CATSFRDTGNTIYF. The CDR3 coding sequence is TGTGCCACCAGCTTCCGGGACACTGGAAACACCATATATTTT.

The genes are TRBV6-5 and TRBJ2-1; 11 bases align to TRBD2. CDR1 is MNHEY and CDR2 is SVGAGI in the germline V gene. V was clipped by 4 bases and J by 9 bases; unmatched bases: 2. This CDR3 is 13 amino acids long. The CDR3 loop is CASSSTSGTEQFF. The CDR3 coding sequence is TGTGCCAGCAGTTCGACTAGCGGGACTGAGCAGTTCTTC.

The chain couples TRBV5-6 to TRBJ2-5, with a possible D match to TRBD1 (5 bases). This CDR3 region has 16 residues. CDR1 is SGHDT and CDR2 is YYEEEE in the germline V gene. The ends were cut back, 0 bases at V and 5 bases at J, with 17 bases in the middle. CDR3 amino acids: CASSLVAGWAEETQYF. The CDR3 DNA is TGTGCCAGCAGCTTGGTGGCAGGGTGGGCAGAGGAGACCCAGTACTTC.

This chain uses TRBV5-1 with TRBJ2-1; D is ambiguous. The V gene's germline CDR1 is SGHRS and CDR2 YFSETQ. There are 16 residues in the CDR3. Trimming left V 1 base short and J 4 bases short, with 15 bases between. The CDR3 region has the DNA TGCGCCAGCAGCTTGAATGGCGGAGACTTATACAATGAGCAGTTCTTC. Translation gives CASSLNGGDLYNEQFF.

This clone has just one count. The chain uses TRBV19 and TRBJ2-1; tentatively, D is TRBD1 (6 bases). Trimming stripped 3 bases from V and 2 bases from J, with 20 bases between. The germline CDR1 and CDR2 sequences are LNHDA and SQIVND (reference sequence). The CDR3 runs to 18 residues. The CDR3 loop is CASSISHLGRGTYNEQFF. CDR3 bases: TGTGCCAGTAGTATCTCTCATCTCGGCAGGGGAACCTACAATGAGCAGTTCTTC.

The chain joins TRBV5-4 to TRBJ2-1; TRBD1 aligns across 9 bases. The CDR3 is made up of 17 amino acids. Losses at the gene ends were 0 bases for V and 6 bases for J; bases not matched to a gene: 10. The germline gives CDR1 SGHNT, CDR2 YYREEE (reference sequence). The CDR3 is CASSLAPGQGPFNEQFF. Written as DNA, the CDR3 is TGTGCCAGCAGCTTGGCCCCTGGACAGGGGCCCTTCAATGAGCAGTTCTTC.

This sequence joins TRBV7-2 and TRBJ1-4; no clear D gene. CDR3 length equals 12 residues. The germline V gene has CDR1 SGHTA and CDR2 FQGNSA. Between the trimmed V and J ends, which lost 1 base and 13 bases, there was a span of 10 bases. In DNA form, the CDR3 reads TGTGCCAGCAGCTTAGGAGGTGGTGCACTGTTTTTT. Translating it yields CASSLGGGALFF.

V is TRBV6-5 and J is TRBJ1-2; weak D call: TRBD1 (6 bases). Trimming took 5 bases from V and 8 from J, leaving 15 bases between them. CDR3 length equals 13 residues. In germline, CDR1 is MNHEY, CDR2 SVGAGI. CDR3 protein: CASSHRGAGGYTF. The CDR3 DNA sequence: TGTGCCAGCAGTCACCGGGGGGCTGGAGGCTACACCTTC.

This chain links TRBV7-9 with TRBJ1-5, with unresolved D. The CDR3 totals 18 residues. In germline, CDR1 is SEHNR, CDR2 FQNEAQ (reference sequence). Trimming cost V 7 bases and J 5 bases, with 27 bases left between them. CDR3 protein: CASILEAKAGQKDQPQHF. For the CDR3, the DNA is TGTGCCAGCATCCTCGAGGCCAAAGCGGGCCAGAAGGATCAGCCCCAGCATTTT. The full variable domain, in which reference TRBV7-9 and TRBJ1-5 provide the parts outside the CDR3, is DTGVSQNPRHKITKRGQNVTFRCDPISEHNRLYWYRQTLGQGPEFLTYFQNEAQLEKSRLLSDRFSAERPKGSFSTLEIQRTEQGDSAMYLCASILEAKAGQKDQPQHFGDGTRLSIL.

This chain connects TRBV11-3 to TRBJ1-1; a possible D gene is TRBD1 (6 bases). Germline-derived CDR1 and CDR2 are SGHNT and YENEEA. The CDR3 contains 12 residues. The V gene lost 1 base and the J gene lost 10 bases, with 10 bases spanning the gap. CDR3 coding DNA: TGTGCCAGCAGCTTAGGGGCAGGGGCAGCTTTCTTT. Protein product: CASSLGAGAAFF.

This clone was seen just once. V and J are TRBV7-9 and TRBJ1-2, with TRBD1 as a possible D gene (5 bases). Per the germline V gene, CDR1 is SEHNR and CDR2 is FQNEAQ (reference sequence). The V and J ends lost 1 base and 8 bases respectively, with 17 bases between them. The CDR3 contains 15 residues. CDR3 amino acids: CASSLGGGAVSGYTF. CDR3 DNA: TGTGCCAGCAGCTTAGGGGGGGGTGCGGTGAGCGGCTACACCTTC.

The chain links TRBV5-6 to TRBJ1-5, with D unresolved. CDR3 size: 11 residues. The germline gives CDR1 SGHDT, CDR2 YYEEEE. Trimming pared 0 bases from V and 9 bases from J, leaving 4 bases between. CDR3: CASSLGAPQHF. The CDR3 DNA is TGTGCCAGCAGCTTGGGGGCGCCCCAGCATTTT.

The V gene is TRBV14, the J gene TRBJ1-6; perhaps TRBD1 as D (5 bases). V shed 2 bases and J shed 7 bases, with 15 bases lying between them. This CDR3 has 16 amino acids. The germline gives CDR1 SGHDN, CDR2 FVKESK. The CDR3 loop reads CASSQRPPGHNSPLHF. The CDR3 DNA follows: TGTGCCAGCAGCCAAAGGCCCCCTGGACACAATTCACCCCTCCACTTT.